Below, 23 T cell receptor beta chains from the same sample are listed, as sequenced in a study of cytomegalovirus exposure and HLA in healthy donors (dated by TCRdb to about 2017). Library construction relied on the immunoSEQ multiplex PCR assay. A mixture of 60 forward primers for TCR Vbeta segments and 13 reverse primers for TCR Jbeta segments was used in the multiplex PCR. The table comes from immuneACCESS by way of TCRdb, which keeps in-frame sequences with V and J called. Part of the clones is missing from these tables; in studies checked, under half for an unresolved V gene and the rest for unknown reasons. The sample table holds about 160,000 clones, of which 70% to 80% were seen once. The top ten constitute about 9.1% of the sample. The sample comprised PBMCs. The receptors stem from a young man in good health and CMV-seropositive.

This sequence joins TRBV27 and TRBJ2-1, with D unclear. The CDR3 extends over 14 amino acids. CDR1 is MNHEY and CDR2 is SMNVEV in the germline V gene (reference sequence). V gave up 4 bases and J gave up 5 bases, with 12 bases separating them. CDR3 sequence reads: CASSSFDRDNEQFF. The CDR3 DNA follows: TGTGCCAGCAGTTCTTTTGACCGGGACAATGAGCAGTTCTTC.

In DNA form, the CDR3 reads TGTGCCAGCAGTGAGGGGACAGCCCAGAGGGAGACCCAGTACTTC. This codes for CASSEGTAQRETQYF. This chain connects TRBV2 to TRBJ2-5, with TRBD1 identical over 7 bases. The germline V gene encodes CDR1 SNHLY and CDR2 FYNNEI. The CDR3 is made up of 15 amino acids. Unmatched junction bases numbered 9, after V lost 3 bases and J lost 5 bases. The full variable domain, rest sourced from reference TRBV2 and TRBJ2-5, is EPEVTQTPSHQVTQMGQEVILRCVPISNHLYFYWYRQILGQKVEFLVSFYNNEISEKSEIFDDQFSVERPDGSNFTLKIRSTKLEDSAMYFCASSEGTAQRETQYFGPGTRLLVL.

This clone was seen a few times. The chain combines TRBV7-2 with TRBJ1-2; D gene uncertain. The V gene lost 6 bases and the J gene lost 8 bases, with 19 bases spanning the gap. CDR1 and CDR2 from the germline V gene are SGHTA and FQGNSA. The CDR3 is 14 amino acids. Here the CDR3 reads CASSTPSFEAGYTF. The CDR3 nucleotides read TGTGCCAGCAGTACGCCTTCGTTTGAAGCGGGCTACACCTTC.

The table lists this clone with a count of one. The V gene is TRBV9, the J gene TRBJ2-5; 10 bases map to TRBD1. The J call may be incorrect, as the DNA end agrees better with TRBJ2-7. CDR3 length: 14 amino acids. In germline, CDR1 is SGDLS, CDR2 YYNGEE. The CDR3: CASSARDRGSEQYF. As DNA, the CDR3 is TGTGCCAGCAGCGCCAGGGACAGGGGTTCCGAGCAGTACTTC.

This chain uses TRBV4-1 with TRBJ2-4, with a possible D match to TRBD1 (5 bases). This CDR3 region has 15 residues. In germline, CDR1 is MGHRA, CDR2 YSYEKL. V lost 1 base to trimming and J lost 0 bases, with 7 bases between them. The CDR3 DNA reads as TGCGCCAGCAGCCAAGCGACAGTAGCCAAAAACATTCAGTACTTC. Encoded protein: CASSQATVAKNIQYF.

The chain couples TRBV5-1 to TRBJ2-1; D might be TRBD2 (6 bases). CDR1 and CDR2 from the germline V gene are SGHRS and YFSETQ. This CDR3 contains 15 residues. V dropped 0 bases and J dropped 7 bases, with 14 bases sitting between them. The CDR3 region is CASSLGRGYENEQFF. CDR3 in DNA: TGCGCCAGCAGCTTGGGCCGGGGGTACGAGAATGAGCAGTTCTTC.

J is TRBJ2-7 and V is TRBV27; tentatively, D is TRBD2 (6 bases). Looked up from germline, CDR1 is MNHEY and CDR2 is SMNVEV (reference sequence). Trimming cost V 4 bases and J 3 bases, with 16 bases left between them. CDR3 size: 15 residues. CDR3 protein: CASSSFAAGNYEQYF. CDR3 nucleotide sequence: TGTGCCAGCAGTTCCTTTGCAGCGGGTAACTACGAGCAGTACTTC.

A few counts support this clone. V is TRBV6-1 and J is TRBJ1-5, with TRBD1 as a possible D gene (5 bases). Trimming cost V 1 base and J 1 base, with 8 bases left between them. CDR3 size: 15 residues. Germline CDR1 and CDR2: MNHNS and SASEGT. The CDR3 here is CASSEEAGSNQPQHF. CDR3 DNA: TGTGCCAGCAGTGAAGAAGCAGGGAGCAATCAGCCCCAGCATTTT.

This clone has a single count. The CDR3 coding sequence is TGTGCCAGCAGCCCTGGCTACAGGCTAAATCAGCCCCAGCATTTT. As protein: CASSPGYRLNQPQHF. This chain links TRBV9 with TRBJ1-5; D possibly corresponds to TRBD1 (5 bases). The CDR3 has 15 amino acids. The V gene's germline CDR1 is SGDLS and CDR2 YYNGEE. The germline V and J ends were trimmed by 4 bases and 4 bases, with 15 bases remaining between them.

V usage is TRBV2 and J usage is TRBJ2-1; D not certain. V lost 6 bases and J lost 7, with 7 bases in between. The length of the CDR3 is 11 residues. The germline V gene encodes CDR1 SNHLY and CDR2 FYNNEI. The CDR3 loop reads CASSPYNEQFF. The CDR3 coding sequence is TGTGCCAGCAGCCCGTATAATGAGCAGTTCTTC.

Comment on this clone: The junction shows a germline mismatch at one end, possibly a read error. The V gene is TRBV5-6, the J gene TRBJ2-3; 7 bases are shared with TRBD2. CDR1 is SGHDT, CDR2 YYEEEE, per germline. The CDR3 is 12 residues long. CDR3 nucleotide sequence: TGTGCCAGCAGCAAGGTGGGGGGGGATCGGCATTTT. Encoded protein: CASSKVGGDRHF.

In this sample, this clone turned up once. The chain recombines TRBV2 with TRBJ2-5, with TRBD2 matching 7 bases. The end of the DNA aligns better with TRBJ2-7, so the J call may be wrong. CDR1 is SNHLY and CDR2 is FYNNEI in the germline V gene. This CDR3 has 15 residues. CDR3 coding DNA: TGTGCCAGCAGCCTTCCCGCGGGAGTGTCCTACGAGCAGTACTTC. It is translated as CASSLPAGVSYEQYF.

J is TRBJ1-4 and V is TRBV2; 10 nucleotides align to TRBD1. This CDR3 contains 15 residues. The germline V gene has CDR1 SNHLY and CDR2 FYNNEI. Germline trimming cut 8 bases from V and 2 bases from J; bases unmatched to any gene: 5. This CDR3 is CASLTGGRTNEKLFF. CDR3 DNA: TGTGCCAGCCTGACAGGGGGCCGGACTAATGAAAAACTGTTTTTT. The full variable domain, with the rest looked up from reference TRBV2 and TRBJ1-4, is EPEVTQTPSHQVTQMGQEVILRCVPISNHLYFYWYRQILGQKVEFLVSFYNNEISEKSEIFDDQFSVERPDGSNFTLKIRSTKLEDSAMYFCASLTGGRTNEKLFFGSGTQLSVL.

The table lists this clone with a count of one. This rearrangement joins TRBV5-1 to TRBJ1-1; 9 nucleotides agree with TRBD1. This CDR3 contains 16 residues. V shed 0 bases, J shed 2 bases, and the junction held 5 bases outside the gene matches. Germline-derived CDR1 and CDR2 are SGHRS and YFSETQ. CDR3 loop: CASSLARDRANTEAFF. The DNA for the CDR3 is TGCGCCAGCAGCTTGGCTAGGGACAGGGCTAACACTGAAGCTTTCTTT.

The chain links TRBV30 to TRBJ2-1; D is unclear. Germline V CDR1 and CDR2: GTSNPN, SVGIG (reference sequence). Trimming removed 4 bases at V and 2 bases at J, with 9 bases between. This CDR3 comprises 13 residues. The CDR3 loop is CAWTSVPYNEQFF. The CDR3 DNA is TGTGCCTGGACTAGTGTGCCCTACAATGAGCAGTTCTTC.

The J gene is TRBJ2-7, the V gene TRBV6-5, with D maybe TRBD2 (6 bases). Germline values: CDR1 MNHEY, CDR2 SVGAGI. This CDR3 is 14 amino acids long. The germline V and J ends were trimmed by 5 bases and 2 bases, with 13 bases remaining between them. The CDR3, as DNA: TGTGCCAGCAGTCAGGGACTCAGTGCCTACGAGCAGTACTTC. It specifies CASSQGLSAYEQYF.

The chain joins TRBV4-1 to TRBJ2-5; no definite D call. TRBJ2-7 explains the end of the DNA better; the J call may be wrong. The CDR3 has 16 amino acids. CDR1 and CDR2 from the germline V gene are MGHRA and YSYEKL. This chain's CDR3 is CASSQVPPKPTYEQYF. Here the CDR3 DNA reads TGCGCCAGCAGCCAAGTGCCCCCCAAGCCTACGTACGAGCAGTACTTC.

The CDR3 reads CASSVGFAGQETQYF. DNA of the CDR3: TGTGCCAGCAGCGTAGGGTTCGCGGGACAAGAGACCCAGTACTTC. The chain joins TRBV9 to TRBJ2-5; D may be TRBD2 (6 bases). In germline, CDR1 is SGDLS, CDR2 YYNGEE. V lost 0 bases and J 2 bases, leaving 11 bases between the germline ends. This CDR3 has 15 residues.

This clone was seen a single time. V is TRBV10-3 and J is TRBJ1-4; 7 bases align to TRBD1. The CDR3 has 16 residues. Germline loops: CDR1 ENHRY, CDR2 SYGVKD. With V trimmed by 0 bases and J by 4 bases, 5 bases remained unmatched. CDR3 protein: CAISESPQGSNEKLFF. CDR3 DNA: TGTGCCATCAGTGAGTCTCCACAGGGGAGTAATGAAAAACTGTTTTTT.

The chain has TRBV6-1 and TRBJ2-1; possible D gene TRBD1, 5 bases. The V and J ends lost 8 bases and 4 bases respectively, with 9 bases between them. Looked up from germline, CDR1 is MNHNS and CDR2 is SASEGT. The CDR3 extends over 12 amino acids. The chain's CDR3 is CASGATYNEQFF. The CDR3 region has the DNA TGTGCCAGCGGGGCGACATACAATGAGCAGTTCTTC.

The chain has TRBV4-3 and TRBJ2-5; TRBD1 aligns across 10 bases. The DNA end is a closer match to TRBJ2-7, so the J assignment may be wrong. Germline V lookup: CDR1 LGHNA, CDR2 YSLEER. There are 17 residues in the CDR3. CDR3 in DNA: TGCGCCAGCAGCCAAGAGGGACGGACAGGGGGGGTTTACGAGCAGTACTTC. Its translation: CASSQEGRTGGVYEQYF.

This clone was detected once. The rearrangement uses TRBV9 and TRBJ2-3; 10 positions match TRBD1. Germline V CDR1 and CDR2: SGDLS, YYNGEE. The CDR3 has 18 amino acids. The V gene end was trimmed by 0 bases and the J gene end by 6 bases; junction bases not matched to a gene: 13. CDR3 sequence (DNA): TGTGCCAGCAGCGTAGCTGGGGCGACAGGGGGCGACGTGGATACGCAGTATTTT. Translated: CASSVAGATGGDVDTQYF.

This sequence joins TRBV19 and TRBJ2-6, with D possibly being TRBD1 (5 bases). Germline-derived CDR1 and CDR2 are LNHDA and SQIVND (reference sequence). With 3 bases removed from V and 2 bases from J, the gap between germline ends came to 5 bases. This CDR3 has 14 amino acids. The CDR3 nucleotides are TGTGCCAGTAGTATGGGGCCTGGGGCCAACGTCCTGACTTTC. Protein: CASSMGPGANVLTF.